The rows below give T cell receptor beta chains drawn from one sample of a study of shared clonotypes between healthy human individuals. Profiling relied on immunoSEQ multiplex PCR, and the TCRdb table lists in-frame clones only, not all of them. The profile shows over a million clones, roughly 95% of them singletons. Source material: naive CD4+ T cells sorted from blood. These receptors all stem from a man aged 30 to 45 in good health. Each CDR3 is given with its conserved first and last residue. The D gene is left open where the match is weak. Size tells how often a clone was seen (once, few, many) or the class of an expanded clone, and some rows leave it out.

d_call	v_call	clone_size	j_call	cdr3_aa	cdr3_nt
.	TRBV15	.	TRBJ1-1	CATSRAGVSEAFF	TGTGCCACCAGCAGAGCGGGCGTTAGTGAAGCTTTCTTT
TRBD2	TRBV18	.	TRBJ2-1	CASSLVAGGPYNEQFF	TGTGCCAGCTCACTTGTAGCGGGAGGCCCATACAATGAGCAGTTCTTC
.	TRBV9	.	TRBJ2-1	CASSVSPRGVSSYNEQFF	TGTGCCAGCAGCGTATCCCCCAGGGGCGTGAGCTCCTACAATGAGCAGTTCTTC
.	TRBV5-1	.	TRBJ2-5	CASSLDLRGVETQYF	TGCGCCAGCAGCTTGGACCTTAGAGGGGTAGAGACCCAGTACTTC
.	TRBV2	.	TRBJ2-5	CASSEAGTLTTQYF	TGTGCCAGCAGTGAAGCGGGGACGTTGACTACCCAGTACTTC
.	TRBV28	.	TRBJ1-3	CASSRGGRNTIYF	TGTGCCAGCAGCCGAGGAGGCCGAAACACCATATATTTT
.	TRBV7-9	.	TRBJ1-5	CASSSGTADNQPQHF	TGTGCCAGCAGCTCCGGGACGGCCGACAATCAGCCCCAGCATTTT
TRBD1	TRBV6-1	.	TRBJ2-7	CASRAGRGYYEQYF	TGTGCCAGCAGGGCGGGCAGGGGGTATTACGAGCAGTACTTC
.	TRBV18	.	TRBJ2-7	CASSPRGVSLGEQYF	TGTGCCAGCTCACCAAGGGGAGTTTCGCTTGGCGAGCAGTACTTC
.	TRBV4-3	.	TRBJ2-1	CASSQGPRNNEQFF	TGCGCCAGCAGCCAAGGGCCTAGAAACAATGAGCAGTTCTTC
TRBD2	TRBV7-3	.	TRBJ2-1	CASSYGLALNNEQFF	TGTGCCAGCAGCTACGGACTAGCGCTAAACAATGAGCAGTTCTTC
.	TRBV19	.	TRBJ2-3	CASSHPPGGTDTQYF	TGTGCCAGTAGCCACCCCCCGGGAGGCACAGATACGCAGTATTTT
TRBD2	TRBV7-3	once	TRBJ2-5	CASSLRLAGGLGQETQYF	TGTGCCAGCAGCTTAAGACTAGCGGGAGGGTTAGGCCAAGAGACCCAGTACTTC
.	TRBV14	.	TRBJ2-5	CASSQDPSAQYF	TGTGCCAGCAGCCAAGATCCTTCCGCCCAGTACTTC
TRBD2	TRBV18	.	TRBJ2-2	CASSPQGLAAGELFF	TGTGCCAGCTCACCTCAGGGACTAGCGGCCGGGGAGCTGTTTTTT
TRBD2	TRBV5-1	.	TRBJ2-2	CASSLAASGTGELFF	TGCGCCAGCAGCTTGGCGGCTAGCGGCACCGGGGAGCTGTTTTTT